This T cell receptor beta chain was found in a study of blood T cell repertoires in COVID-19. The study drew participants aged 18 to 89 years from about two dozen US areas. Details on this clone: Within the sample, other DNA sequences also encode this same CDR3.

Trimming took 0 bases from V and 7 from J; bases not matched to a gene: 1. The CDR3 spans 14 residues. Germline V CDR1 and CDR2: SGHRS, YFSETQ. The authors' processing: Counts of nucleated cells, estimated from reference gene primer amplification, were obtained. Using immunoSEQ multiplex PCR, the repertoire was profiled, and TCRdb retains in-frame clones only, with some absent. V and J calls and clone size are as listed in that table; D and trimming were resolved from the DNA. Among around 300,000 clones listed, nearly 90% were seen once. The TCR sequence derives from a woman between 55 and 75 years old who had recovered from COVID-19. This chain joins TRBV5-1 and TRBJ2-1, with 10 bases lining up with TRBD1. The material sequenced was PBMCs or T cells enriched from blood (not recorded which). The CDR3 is CASSLGTGGNEQFF. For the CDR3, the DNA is TGCGCCAGCAGCTTGGGGACAGGGGGAAATGAGCAGTTCTTC.